This T cell receptor beta chain was found in a study of T-cell memory formation after mild COVID-19. About the study: The two donors had largely donor-specific TCR clusters.

TCR alpha and TCR beta cDNA libraries carrying sample barcodes and UMIs came from 5'RACE with constant-segment primers. TCRdb re-analysed the 5' RACE reads in MiXCR, keeping a single row per CDR3 protein. The sample includes roughly 250,000 distinct CDR3 sequences, roughly 15% seen only once; the top ten take approximately 3.5%. Whole-study results and caveats: Clones shrinking from day 15 to 85 showed even CD4/CD8 mixes; later expanders tilted CD4+.

CDR3 size: 16 residues. Trimming took 3 bases from V and 4 from J, leaving 13 bases between them. Germline lookup yields CDR1 SGHTA and CDR2 FQGNSA. This clonotype came up a few times. Its antigen is undetermined. The sequence was obtained from a man between 18 and 35 years old who had mild COVID-19 (a few samples of this study predate the infection). Cell type and time point are not known. The specimen was PBMCs or a T cell subset sorted from them (not recorded which). The J gene is TRBJ2-6, the V gene TRBV7-2; a possible D gene is TRBD2 (5 bases). CDR3 region: CASSLISRAGANVLTF. CDR3 sequence (DNA): TGTGCCAGCAGCTTGATTTCGAGGGCCGGGGCCAACGTCCTGACTTTC.